This TCR beta chain emerged from a study of T cell responses to AZD1222 COVID-19 vaccine. General study findings and limits: The span of vaccine-associated CD4 TCRs extended across spike, with dominance at 160-218 and 743-854. A mostly white British donor set with more females was recruited, and clonal diversity was possibly underestimated. A rise in Spike-specific TCR breadth and depth followed two AZD1222 doses.

Germline trimming cut 1 base from V and 5 bases from J; bases unmatched to any gene: 16. The germline CDR1 and CDR2 sequences are SEHNR and FQNEAQ (reference sequence). The CDR3 spans 18 residues. Second doses that came at about 4 or about 12 weeks were put together. Some clones are missing from TCRdb's copy, which holds only in-frame ones; the method was immunoSEQ multiplex PCR. The repertoire holds about 170,000 clones, with around 88% as singletons. A word on this clone: Its specificity is unknown.

Sample: peripheral blood, taken 28 days after the second AZD1222 dose. The receptor was isolated from an adult who received the AZD1222 COVID-19 vaccine. The chain employs TRBV7-9 and TRBJ2-5; 7 bases align to TRBD1. The CDR3 protein is CASSLGVDRVLFTETQYF. The CDR3, as DNA: TGTGCCAGCAGCTTAGGGGTAGACAGGGTGCTATTCACGGAGACCCAGTACTTC.